The rows below give T cell receptor beta chains drawn from one sample of a study of blood T cell repertoires in COVID-19. This table comes from immunoSEQ multiplex PCR, and its TCRdb copy is limited to in-frame clones, with some not included. This table holds some 360,000 clones, roughly 90% found once. Sample: peripheral blood. All receptors come from a woman aged 60-75 years with COVID-19, enrolled during active disease. Each CDR3 is given with its conserved first and last residue. D genes are given only for firm matches. Size is stated for part of the rows, as once, few or many counts, or as a class when the clone is expanded.

V gene	D gene	clone size	J gene	CDR3 DNA	CDR3 protein
TRBV18	TRBD1	.	TRBJ1-2	TGTGCCAGCTCACCGGTCCCCGGGACAGGGAAGGTTGGCTACACCTTC	CASSPVPGTGKVGYTF
TRBV10-3	TRBD2	.	TRBJ2-3	TGTGCCATCAGTGGGACTAGCGGGGGAGATACGCAGTATTTT	CAISGTSGGDTQYF
TRBV25-1	.	.	TRBJ1-1	TGTGCCAGCAGTCGGCGGGCCGACACTGAAGCTTTCTTT	CASSRRADTEAFF
TRBV5-1	TRBD1	.	TRBJ1-4	TGCGCCAGCAGCCAACGGGACAGCACAACTAATGAAAAACTGTTTTTT	CASSQRDSTTNEKLFF
TRBV3-1/TRBV3-2	.	.	TRBJ2-7	TGTGCCAGCAGCCCAGAAAGGGGTGGCGAGCAGTACTTC	CASSPERGGEQYF
TRBV28	.	.	TRBJ2-7	TGTGCCAGCAGCTATACATTCGGGGAGCAGTACTTC	CASSYTFGEQYF
TRBV18	.	.	TRBJ1-1	TGTGCCAGCTCACCACTCCCTCCAAGGAGTATGAACACTGAAGCTTTCTTT	CASSPLPPRSMNTEAFF
TRBV2	TRBD1	.	TRBJ1-4	TGTGCCAGCTCGAAGGACAGGGCGGATGAAAAACTGTTTTTT	CASSKDRADEKLFF
TRBV20-1	TRBD2	.	TRBJ2-1	TGCAGTGCTAGTCCTAGCGGGGGGGCCAATGAGCAGTTCTTC	CSASPSGGANEQFF
TRBV3-1/TRBV3-2	TRBD2	.	TRBJ2-1	TGTGCCAGCAGCCGTCATTCTAGCGGTTCCTACAATGAGCAGTTCTTC	CASSRHSSGSYNEQFF
TRBV3-1/TRBV3-2	TRBD1	.	TRBJ2-7	TGTGCCAGCAGCCGCCGGGACAGCTACTACGAGCAGTACTTC	CASSRRDSYYEQYF
TRBV28	.	.	TRBJ1-5	TGTGCCAGCACTTCCGGGGGGCGGGGCCGCAATCAGCCCCAGCATTTT	CASTSGGRGRNQPQHF
TRBV7-9	.	.	TRBJ1-1	TGTGCCAGCGAGAAGGGGGACCTGAACACTGAAGCTTTCTTT	CASEKGDLNTEAFF
TRBV3-1/TRBV3-2	.	.	TRBJ1-1	TGTGCCAGCAGCCACCCGACAGTTATGAACACTGAAGCTTTCTTT	CASSHPTVMNTEAFF
TRBV7-8	.	.	TRBJ2-1	TGTGCCAGCAGCCTGGGACTTTCCAATGAGCAGTTCTTC	CASSLGLSNEQFF
TRBV11-1	.	.	TRBJ2-3	TGTGCCAGCAGCCCCGAGAGGGTTGGAACAGATACGCAGTATTTT	CASSPERVGTDTQYF
TRBV19	.	.	TRBJ2-7	TGTGCCAGTAGTTCCCCCTCGCGAGCGGCCTACGAGCAGTACTTC	CASSSPSRAAYEQYF
TRBV19	.	.	TRBJ1-5	TGTGCCAGTACCGTTCAGGGTTCAGGGCAGCCCCAGCATTTT	CASTVQGSGQPQHF
TRBV2	TRBD1	.	TRBJ1-2	TGTGCCAGCAGTGCGACAGGGGGCGGTGGATATGGCTACACCTTC	CASSATGGGGYGYTF
TRBV18	.	.	TRBJ2-2	TGTGCCAGCTCACCCTGGACAGACGGGGAGCTGTTTTTT	CASSPWTDGELFF
TRBV6-1	TRBD1	.	TRBJ1-5	TGTGCCAGCAGTGAAGCGGGGCAGGGGGGACAGCCCCAGCATTTT	CASSEAGQGGQPQHF
TRBV3-1/TRBV3-2	TRBD1	few	TRBJ1-1	TGTGCCAGCAGCCCCCGACAGGGTGGGACTCATCAGGGTGAAGCTTTCTTT	CASSPRQGGTHQGEAFF
TRBV7-6	.	.	TRBJ1-6	TGTGCCAGCAGCCCAAACAGGGAGAATTCACCCCTCCACTTT	CASSPNRENSPLHF
TRBV6-6	TRBD1	.	TRBJ2-7	TGTGCCAGCAGATCGCGACAGGGATCGTACGAGCAGTACTTC	CASRSRQGSYEQYF
TRBV28	TRBD1	once	TRBJ1-2	TGTGCCAGCAGTTTAATGGCGGCAGGGGGCGGGGGCTACACCTTC	CASSLMAAGGGGYTF
TRBV6-5	.	.	TRBJ2-1	TGTGCCAGCAGTTACCAGCAGGGTGGGGCTGAGCAGTTCTTC	CASSYQQGGAEQFF
TRBV27	TRBD1	.	TRBJ2-7	TGTGCCAGCAGTATCCGGGACAGTCCCTACGAGCAGTACTTC	CASSIRDSPYEQYF
TRBV19	.	.	TRBJ2-7	TGTGCCAGTAGTATAGATCGCATCAGCTCCTACGAGCAGTACTTC	CASSIDRISSYEQYF